This entry concerns a single T cell receptor beta chain. What it recognizes is unknown. Busulfan-fludarabine conditioning, marrow transplant, and cyclophosphamide on days +3 and +4 were administered. The CDR3 has 16 residues. The ends were cut back, 6 bases at V and 0 bases at J, with 15 bases in the middle. Germline V gene lookup returns CDR1 MNHEY and CDR2 SMNVEV (reference sequence). This sample is part of a study of T cells after posttransplantation cyclophosphamide. Study-wide results and caveats: Skin or GI-infiltrating T cells shared few TRB sequences with blood. Recipient CMV seropositivity and CMV reactivation strongly tracked TRB clonality. Donor-recipient repertoire similarity was low at 1-2 months, rising over year one.

Sequencing used immunoSEQ multiplex PCR; TCRdb keeps in-frame clones, though not all of them. Of under 20,000 clones listed, approximately 74% are singletons. The rearrangement joins TRBV27 to TRBJ2-1; D possibly corresponds to TRBD2 (6 bases). The sample was PBMCs, taken after an allogeneic stem cell transplant with post-transplant cyclophosphamide. The TCR sequence derives from a male patient aged 30 to 39 who received an allogeneic stem cell transplant from a related donor, was CMV-positive, and had acute GVHD only. A share of the T cells may be of graft donor origin. DNA of the CDR3: TGTGCCAGCAGACACCTCCAGGGACTCTCCTACAATGAGCAGTTCTTC. Translation gives CASRHLQGLSYNEQFF.